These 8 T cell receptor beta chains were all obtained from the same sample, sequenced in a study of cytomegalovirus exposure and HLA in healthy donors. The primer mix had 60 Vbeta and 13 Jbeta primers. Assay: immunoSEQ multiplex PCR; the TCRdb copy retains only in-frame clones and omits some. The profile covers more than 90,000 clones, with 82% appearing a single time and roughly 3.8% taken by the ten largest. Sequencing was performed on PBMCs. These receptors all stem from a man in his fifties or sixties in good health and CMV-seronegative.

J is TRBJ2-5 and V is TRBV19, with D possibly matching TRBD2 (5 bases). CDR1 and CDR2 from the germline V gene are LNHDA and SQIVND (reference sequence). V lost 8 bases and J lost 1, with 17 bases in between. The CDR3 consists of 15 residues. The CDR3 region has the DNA TGTGCCAGTGGCGGGTTGGCAGGATCCCAAGAGACCCAGTACTTC. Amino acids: CASGGLAGSQETQYF.

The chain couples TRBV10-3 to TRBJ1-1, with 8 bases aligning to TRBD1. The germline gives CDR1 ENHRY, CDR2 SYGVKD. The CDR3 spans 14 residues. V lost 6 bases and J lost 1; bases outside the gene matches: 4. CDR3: CAIRSGTGNTEAFF. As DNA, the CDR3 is TGTGCCATCAGGTCCGGGACAGGGAACACTGAAGCTTTCTTT.

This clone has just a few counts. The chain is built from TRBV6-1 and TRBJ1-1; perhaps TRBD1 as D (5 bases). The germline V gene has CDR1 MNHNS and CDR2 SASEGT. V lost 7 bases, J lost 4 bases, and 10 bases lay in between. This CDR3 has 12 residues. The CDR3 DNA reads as TGTGCCAGCACTCAGGGATTCACTGAAGCTTTCTTT. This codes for CASTQGFTEAFF.

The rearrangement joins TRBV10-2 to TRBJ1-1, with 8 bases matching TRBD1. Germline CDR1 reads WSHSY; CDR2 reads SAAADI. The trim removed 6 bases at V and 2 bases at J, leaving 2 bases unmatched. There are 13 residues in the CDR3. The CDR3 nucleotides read TGCGCCAGCAGGGACAGGGATAACACTGAAGCTTTCTTT. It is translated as CASRDRDNTEAFF.

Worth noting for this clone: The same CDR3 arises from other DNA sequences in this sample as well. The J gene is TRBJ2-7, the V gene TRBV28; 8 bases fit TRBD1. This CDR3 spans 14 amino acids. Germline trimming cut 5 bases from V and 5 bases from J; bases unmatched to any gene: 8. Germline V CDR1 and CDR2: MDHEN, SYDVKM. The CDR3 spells CASSRTGQVNEQYF. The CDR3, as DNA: TGTGCCAGCAGTAGGACGGGACAGGTTAACGAGCAGTACTTC.

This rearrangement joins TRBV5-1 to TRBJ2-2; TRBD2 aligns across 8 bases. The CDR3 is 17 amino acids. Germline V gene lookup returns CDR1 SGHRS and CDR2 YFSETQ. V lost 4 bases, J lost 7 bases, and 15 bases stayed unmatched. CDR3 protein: CASSPPQAGGGIGELFF. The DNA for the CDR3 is TGCGCCAGCAGCCCGCCCCAGGCGGGAGGAGGCATCGGGGAGCTGTTTTTT.

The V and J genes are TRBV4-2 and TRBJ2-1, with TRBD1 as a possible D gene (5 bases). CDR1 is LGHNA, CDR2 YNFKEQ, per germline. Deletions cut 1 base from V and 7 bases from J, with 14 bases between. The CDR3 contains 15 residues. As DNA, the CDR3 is TGTGCCAGCAGCCAAGCCTTAATGAAGGGGAATGAGCAGTTCTTC. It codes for CASSQALMKGNEQFF.

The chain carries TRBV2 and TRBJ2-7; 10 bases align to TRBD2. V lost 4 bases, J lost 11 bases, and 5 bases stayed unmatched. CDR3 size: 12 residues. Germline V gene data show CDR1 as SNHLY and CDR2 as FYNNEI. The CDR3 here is CASSGSSGSEYF. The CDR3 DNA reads TGTGCCAGCAGTGGGTCTAGCGGGAGTGAGTACTTC.